This T cell receptor beta chain was obtained from a study of molecular identifiers for immune sequencing clone quantification. TCRdb itself ran the PCR reads through MiXCR, one entry per CDR3 protein. Seen here are approximately 550,000 distinct CDR3 sequences, around a fifth observed once, and the top ten hold around 0.84%. With RNA at 10%, 30% or 50%, naive CD8 libraries came from roughly 20,000 to 1,000,000 sorted cells. The CDR3 consists of 18 residues. Unmatched junction bases numbered 15, after V lost 5 bases and J lost 4 bases. Germline V gene lookup returns CDR1 SEHNR and CDR2 FQNEAQ (reference sequence).

This TCR was recovered from a human donor in good health. Some libraries in this study had Jurkat cell RNA spiked in. What was sequenced was naive CD8+ T cells from blood, with Jurkat cell RNA spiked in. Stated subset: FACS-sorted CD8+CD4-CCR7+CD45RA+ naive T cells. The chain combines TRBV7-9 with TRBJ1-1, with 11 bases aligning to TRBD1. The CDR3 loop is CASSPLPGQGDPSTEAFF. CDR3 bases: TGTGCCAGCAGCCCCTTACCGGGACAGGGGGATCCGAGCACTGAAGCTTTCTTT.